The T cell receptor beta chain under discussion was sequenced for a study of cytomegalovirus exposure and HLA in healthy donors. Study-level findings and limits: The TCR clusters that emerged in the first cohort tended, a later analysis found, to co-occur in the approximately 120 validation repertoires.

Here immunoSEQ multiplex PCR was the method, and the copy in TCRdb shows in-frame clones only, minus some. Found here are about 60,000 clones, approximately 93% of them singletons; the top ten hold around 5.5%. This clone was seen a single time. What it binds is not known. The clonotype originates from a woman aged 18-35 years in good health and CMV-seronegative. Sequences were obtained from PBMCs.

The CDR3 reads CASSFGQGRAPLHF. Here the CDR3 DNA reads TGTGCCAGCAGCTTTGGGCAGGGGAGAGCACCCCTCCACTTT. The genes are TRBV11-1 and TRBJ1-6; maybe TRBD1 (6 bases). The germline V gene encodes CDR1 SGHAT and CDR2 FQDESV (reference sequence). The CDR3 sequence is 14 residues long. Trimming took off 3 bases at V and 11 bases at J, with 14 bases between the two ends.